This is a list of T cell receptor beta chains from one sample in a study of blood T cell repertoires in COVID-19. The repertoire was sequenced with immunoSEQ multiplex PCR; TCRdb's copy has only in-frame clones and lacks some. The repertoire holds roughly 60,000 clones, with roughly four fifths as singletons. Sequencing was performed on peripheral blood. These receptor sequences come from a man older than 75 with acute or convalescent COVID-19. CDR3s leave out the opening cysteine and the closing phenylalanine or tryptophan. The order of the fields is J gene, V gene, CDR3 protein.

>TRBJ1-2|TRBV24-1
ATSDRGEIRGYT
>TRBJ2-3|TRBV7-3
ASSQKYGGTDTQY
>TRBJ2-1|TRBV10-3
AISRAGSYSYNEQF
>TRBJ2-1|TRBV11-3
ASSLAGEYNEQF
>TRBJ2-7|TRBV28
ASSPGTEYSYEQY
>TRBJ2-1|TRBV10-2
ASSERRGTGGVRDEQF
>TRBJ2-5|TRBV11-2
ASSSLGLAGTYGQY
>TRBJ1-5|TRBV2
ASSGQGSNQPQH
>TRBJ2-7|TRBV2
ASSGQGVTYEQY
>TRBJ1-1|TRBV18
ASSPIQKNTEAF
>TRBJ2-7|TRBV6-6
ASSRDRRGQY
>TRBJ2-1|TRBV19
ASSTPLLAGGSYNEQF
>TRBJ1-1|TRBV2
ASKGGAVNTEAF
>TRBJ2-3|TRBV29-1
SVEDPRDRSTDTQY
>TRBJ1-5|TRBV18
ASSHGQGPSSNQPQH
>TRBJ1-3|TRBV30
ASSRDSRVGGNTIY
>TRBJ1-1|TRBV30
AWSGQPNTEAF
>TRBJ1-5|TRBV5-6
ASSLGPGLSRPQH
>TRBJ2-2|TRBV18
ASLSGIQAGELF
>TRBJ1-3|TRBV6-6
ASSYMSGAGNTIY
>TRBJ2-5|TRBV5-1
ASSLQAGGQETQY
>TRBJ1-3|TRBV5-1
ASSLSGGPGNTIY
>TRBJ1-5|TRBV2
ASSEAQGNQPQH
>TRBJ1-6|TRBV6-5
ASSYNRGNSPLH
>TRBJ1-2|TRBV6-2/TRBV6-3
ASSYSREGYT
>TRBJ2-7|TRBV2
ASIKSDLSDSWY
>TRBJ2-5|TRBV6-5
ASSSAGVSQETQY
>TRBJ2-2|TRBV19
ASTPTGQGNTGELF
>TRBJ1-1|TRBV5-1
ASSLGGAGTEAF
>TRBJ2-2|TRBV5-1
ASSQTSGINTGELF
>TRBJ1-1|TRBV6-1
ASSEFRWSEAF
>TRBJ1-2|TRBV10-1
ASSDLRAGESHGYT
>TRBJ2-1|TRBV7-3
ASSFIGGSTNEQF
>TRBJ1-1|TRBV11-2
ASSLIRTGARAF
>TRBJ1-6|TRBV16
ASSQSGTGNSPLH